This T cell receptor beta chain was documented in a study of T cells in tuberculosis. The overall study: A South African cohort included IGRA-negative adolescents, latently infected IGRA-positive adolescents and adults with active tuberculosis.

This clone was detected once. The target antigen is unknown. Germline assignment: CDR1 MGHDK and CDR2 SYGVNS. V shed 1 base and J shed 7 bases, with 13 bases lying between them. The CDR3 runs to 14 residues. On average around 95,000 T cells per donor were immunosequenced. The repertoire was sequenced with immunoSEQ multiplex PCR; TCRdb's copy has only in-frame clones and lacks some. Found here are 30,000 to 40,000 clones, about 97% of them singletons; the top ten hold less than 7.5%. Regarding the study as a whole: Samples were chosen by availability of cryopreserved specimens. GMM-specific TCRs were nearer to active tuberculosis alpha repertoires, suggesting expansion.

The sample comprised PBMCs. The receptor comes from a donor aged 10 to 29 with latent tuberculosis or without tuberculosis infection. This chain joins TRBV25-1 and TRBJ1-1, with D possibly being TRBD1 (5 bases). In nucleotides, the CDR3 is TGTGCCAGCAGTGAATCAGGACACCGCGGTGAAGCTTTCTTT. As protein: CASSESGHRGEAFF.